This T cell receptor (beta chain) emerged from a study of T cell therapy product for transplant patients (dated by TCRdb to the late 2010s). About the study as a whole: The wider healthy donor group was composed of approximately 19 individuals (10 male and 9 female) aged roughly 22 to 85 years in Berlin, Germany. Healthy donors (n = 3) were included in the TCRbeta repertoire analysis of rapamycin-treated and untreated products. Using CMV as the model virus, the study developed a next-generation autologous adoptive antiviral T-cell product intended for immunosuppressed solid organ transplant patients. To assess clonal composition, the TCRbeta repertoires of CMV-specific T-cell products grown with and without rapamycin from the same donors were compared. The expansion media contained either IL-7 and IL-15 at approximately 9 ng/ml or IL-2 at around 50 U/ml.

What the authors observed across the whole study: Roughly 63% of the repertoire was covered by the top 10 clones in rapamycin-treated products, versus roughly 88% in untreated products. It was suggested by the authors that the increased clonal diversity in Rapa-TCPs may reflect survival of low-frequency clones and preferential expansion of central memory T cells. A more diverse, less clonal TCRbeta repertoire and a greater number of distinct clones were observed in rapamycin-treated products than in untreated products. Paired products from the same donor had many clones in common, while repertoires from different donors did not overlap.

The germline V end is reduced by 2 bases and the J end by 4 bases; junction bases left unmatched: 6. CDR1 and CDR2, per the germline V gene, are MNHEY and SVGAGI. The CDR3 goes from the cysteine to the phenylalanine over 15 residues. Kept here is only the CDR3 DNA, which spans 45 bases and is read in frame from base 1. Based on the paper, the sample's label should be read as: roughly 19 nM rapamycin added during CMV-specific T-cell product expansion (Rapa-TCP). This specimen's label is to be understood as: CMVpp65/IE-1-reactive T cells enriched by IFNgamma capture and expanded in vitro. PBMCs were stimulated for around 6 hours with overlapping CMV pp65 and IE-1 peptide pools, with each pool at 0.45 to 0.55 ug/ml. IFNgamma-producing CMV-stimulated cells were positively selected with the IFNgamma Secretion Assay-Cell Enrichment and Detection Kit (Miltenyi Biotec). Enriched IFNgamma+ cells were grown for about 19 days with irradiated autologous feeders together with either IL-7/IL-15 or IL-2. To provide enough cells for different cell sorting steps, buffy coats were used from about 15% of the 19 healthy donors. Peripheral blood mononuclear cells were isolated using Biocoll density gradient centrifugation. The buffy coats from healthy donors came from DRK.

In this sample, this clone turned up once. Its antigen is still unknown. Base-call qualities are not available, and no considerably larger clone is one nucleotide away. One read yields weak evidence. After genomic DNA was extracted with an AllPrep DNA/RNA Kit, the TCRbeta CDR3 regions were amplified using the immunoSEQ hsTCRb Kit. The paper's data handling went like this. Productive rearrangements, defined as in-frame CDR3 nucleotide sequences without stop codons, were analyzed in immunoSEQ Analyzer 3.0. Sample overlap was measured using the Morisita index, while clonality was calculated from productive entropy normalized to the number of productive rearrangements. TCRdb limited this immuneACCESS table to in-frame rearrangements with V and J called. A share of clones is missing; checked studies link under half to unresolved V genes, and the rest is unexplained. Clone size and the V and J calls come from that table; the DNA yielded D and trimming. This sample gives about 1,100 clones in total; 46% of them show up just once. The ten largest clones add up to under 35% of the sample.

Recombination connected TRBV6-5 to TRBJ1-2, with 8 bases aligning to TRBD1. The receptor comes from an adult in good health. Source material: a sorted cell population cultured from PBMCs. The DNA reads TGTGCCAGCAGTTACGTAACCGGGACAGGCTATGGCTACACCTTC. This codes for CASSYVTGTGYGYTF.